These 20 T cell receptor beta chains originate from one sample sequenced in a study of T cell changes during pregnancy in multiple sclerosis. TCRdb keeps only in-frame clones here, not all; method: immunoSEQ multiplex PCR. The top ten hold around 1.6% of the sample, which has about 110,000 clones, under 95% seen once. The specimen comprised peripheral blood, sampled before pregnancy. The source is a female donor with multiple sclerosis, enrolled in a pregnancy study.

V is TRBV5-1 and J is TRBJ2-7, with 11 bases aligning to TRBD2. The CDR3 length is 15 residues. CDR1 SGHRS and CDR2 YFSETQ come from the germline V gene. V lost 0 bases to trimming and J lost 4 bases; unmatched junction nucleotides: 3. CDR3 loop: CASSLELAGAYEQYF. The CDR3 DNA reads TGCGCCAGCAGCTTGGAACTAGCGGGAGCTTACGAGCAGTACTTC.

About this clone itself: In the same sample, other DNA sequences code for this CDR3. The rearrangement links TRBV27 to TRBJ2-5, with TRBD2 matching 8 bases. The CDR3 is 14 residues long. Trimming cost V 2 bases and J 4 bases; bases outside gene matches: 3. The V gene's germline CDR1 is MNHEY and CDR2 SMNVEV (reference sequence). The CDR3 reads CASSLRLAGETQYF. Written as DNA, the CDR3 is TGTGCCAGCAGTTTACGCCTAGCGGGAGAGACCCAGTACTTC.

The chain combines TRBV27 with TRBJ2-7; 8 positions match TRBD1. CDR3 length: 14 amino acids. V dropped 5 bases and J dropped 1; count of bases not matched to a gene: 4. In germline, CDR1 is MNHEY, CDR2 SMNVEV (reference sequence). This CDR3 is CASSTRTGSYEQYF. The CDR3 DNA sequence: TGTGCCAGCAGTACCCGGACAGGGTCCTACGAGCAGTACTTC.

The chain couples TRBV6-6 to TRBJ2-7; D gene unclear. There are 15 residues in the CDR3. V was pared by 4 bases and J by 2 bases, with 15 bases between. From germline, CDR1 is MNHNY and CDR2 SVGAGI (reference sequence). The CDR3, as DNA: TGTGCCAGCAGTTTGTGGAATAGCCCAGCCTACGAGCAGTACTTC. This translates into CASSLWNSPAYEQYF.

Only a few counts were recorded for this clone. The chain joins TRBV11-2 to TRBJ1-6; TRBD1 is a possible D gene (6 bases). The CDR3 runs 19 residues. V was cut by 1 base and J by 7 bases, with 23 bases left in between. Germline lookup yields CDR1 SGHAT and CDR2 FQNNGV. CDR3 sequence (DNA): TGTGCCAGCAGCTTAGGGACAGAGACACTCCAGACCCGAAATTCACCCCTCCACTTT. Residues: CASSLGTETLQTRNSPLHF.

The V and J genes are TRBV28 and TRBJ1-5; 8 bases are a match to TRBD1. Trimming took 6 bases from V and 0 from J; bases not matched to a gene: 7. The germline V gene encodes CDR1 MDHEN and CDR2 SYDVKM. The CDR3 has 16 amino acids. CDR3 in amino acids: CASRSTGDYSNQPQHF. The CDR3, as DNA: TGTGCCAGCAGGTCGACAGGGGACTATAGCAATCAGCCCCAGCATTTT.

This rearrangement joins TRBV19 to TRBJ2-2, with D tentatively TRBD2 (6 bases). V gave up 4 bases and J gave up 5 bases, with 11 bases separating them. This CDR3 is built from 14 residues. Germline CDR1 reads LNHDA; CDR2 reads SQIVND (reference sequence). As DNA, the CDR3 is TGTGCCAGTAGTACCGGGACTCCTACCGGGGAGCTGTTTTTT. Its translation: CASSTGTPTGELFF.

This clone is a singleton in its sample. The J gene is TRBJ1-2, the V gene TRBV10-3, with 9 nucleotides matching TRBD1. Germline V gene lookup returns CDR1 ENHRY and CDR2 SYGVKD. The CDR3 is 16 amino acids. Trimming at V came to 8 bases and at J to 2 bases, leaving 12 bases not matched to a gene. The CDR3 here is CAISQGQGEGNYGYTF. The CDR3 nucleotides read TGTGCCATCTCCCAGGGACAGGGTGAGGGGAACTATGGCTACACCTTC.

The chain recombines TRBV7-2 with TRBJ1-5, with 7 bases matching TRBD1. CDR3 length: 14 residues. Trimming at V came to 4 bases and at J to 7 bases, leaving 7 bases not matched to a gene. From germline, CDR1 is SGHTA and CDR2 FQGNSA. CDR3 DNA sequence: TGTGCCAGCAGCTACGTGGGGACAGACCAGCCCCAGCATTTT. Encoded protein: CASSYVGTDQPQHF.

As DNA, the CDR3 is TGTGCCAGCAGCCATCAGGGGGAGAACTACGAGCAGTACTTC. Translating gives CASSHQGENYEQYF. The rearrangement links TRBV7-9 to TRBJ2-7; TRBD1 matches 7 bases. The CDR3 spans 14 residues. From germline, CDR1 is SEHNR and CDR2 FQNEAQ (reference sequence). Unmatched junction bases numbered 7, after V lost 5 bases and J lost 3 bases.

This chain uses TRBV28 with TRBJ2-1, with 9 nucleotides matching TRBD2. V shed 1 base and J 4 bases; nucleotides not matched to a gene: 17. CDR1 and CDR2 (germline): MDHEN, SYDVKM. The CDR3 sequence is 20 residues long. Here the CDR3 DNA reads TGTGCCAGCAGTTTATCTCTCCCCAACCCTAGCGGGATTTCGTACAATGAGCAGTTCTTC. Translating gives CASSLSLPNPSGISYNEQFF.

J is TRBJ2-2 and V is TRBV5-4; 12 bases agree with TRBD2. V dropped 0 bases and J dropped 5; count of bases not matched to a gene: 2. The CDR3 totals 16 residues. Germline-derived CDR1 and CDR2 are SGHNT and YYREEE (reference sequence). The DNA for the CDR3 is TGTGCCAGCAGCTTGGCCGGACTAGCGGGAACCGGGGAGCTGTTTTTT. It specifies CASSLAGLAGTGELFF.

The chain links TRBV28 to TRBJ2-7; 7 positions match TRBD1. Germline lookup yields CDR1 MDHEN and CDR2 SYDVKM. This CDR3 is 13 amino acids long. The V gene end was trimmed by 6 bases and the J gene end by 7 bases; junction bases not matched to a gene: 9. In nucleotides, the CDR3 is TGTGCCAGCAGCGAGGGACAGTCCAGGGAGCAGTACTTC. Translating gives CASSEGQSREQYF.

The V call is TRBV5-1, the J call TRBJ2-3; D unclear. CDR1 and CDR2 from the germline V gene are SGHRS and YFSETQ. This CDR3 comprises 15 residues. The V gene lost 0 bases and the J gene lost 2 bases, with 10 bases spanning the gap. The CDR3 region is CASSLALGFTDTQYF. CDR3 nucleotide sequence: TGCGCCAGCAGCTTGGCTCTAGGATTCACAGATACGCAGTATTTT. Full variable domain (outside the CDR3, taken from reference TRBV5-1 and TRBJ2-3): KAGVTQTPRYLIKTRGQQVTLSCSPISGHRSVSWYQQTPGQGLQFLFEYFSETQRNKGNFPGRFSGRQFSNSRSEMNVSTLELGDSALYLCASSLALGFTDTQYFGPGTRLTVL.

V usage is TRBV6-6 and J usage is TRBJ1-2; 9 positions agree with TRBD1. This CDR3 region has 15 residues. Looked up from germline, CDR1 is MNHNY and CDR2 is SVGAGI (reference sequence). J lost 4 bases, V lost 5 bases, and 8 bases had no gene match. DNA for the CDR3: TGTGCCAGCAGTCTCTCCCCGGACAGGGGCTATGGCTACACCTTC. Its protein product is CASSLSPDRGYGYTF.

The chain employs TRBV14 and TRBJ2-5; D is ambiguous. Trimming removed 1 base at V and 0 bases at J, with 9 bases between. Germline V gene data show CDR1 as SGHDN and CDR2 as FVKESK. This CDR3 contains 15 residues. The CDR3 sequence: CASSQVGRYQETQYF. The CDR3, as DNA: TGTGCCAGCAGCCAAGTCGGCAGGTACCAAGAGACCCAGTACTTC.

The CDR3 DNA reads as TGTGCCAGCAGTGAGATCCGGGACAGGAACACTGAAGCTTTCTTT. Protein: CASSEIRDRNTEAFF. The chain has TRBV25-1 and TRBJ1-1; 7 nucleotides line up with TRBD1. Unmatched junction bases numbered 5, after V lost 3 bases and J lost 1 base. This CDR3 has 15 residues. The germline gives CDR1 MGHDK, CDR2 SYGVNS.

This chain links TRBV30 with TRBJ1-4; D remains ambiguous. The CDR3 runs to 15 residues. Trimming shortened V by 2 bases and J by 2 bases, and 12 bases separated the two germline ends. Germline lookup yields CDR1 GTSNPN and CDR2 SVGIG (reference sequence). Written as DNA, the CDR3 is TGTGCCTGGAGTCTCGGGTTTTTGACTAATGAAAAACTGTTTTTT. The encoded protein is CAWSLGFLTNEKLFF.

The J gene is TRBJ1-2, the V gene TRBV6-1; 7 positions match TRBD1. Germline CDR1 MNHNS, CDR2 SASEGT. The CDR3 consists of 11 residues. V trimming: 10 bases; J trimming: 7 bases; junction bases outside the gene matches: 6. CDR3: CATDRQLGYTF. Here the CDR3 DNA reads TGTGCCACGGACAGGCAGCTTGGCTACACCTTC.

The CDR3 bases are TGTGCCAGCAGTTTCCTAGCGGGAGGGCTCGAGCAGTACTTC. Amino acid sequence: CASSFLAGGLEQYF. The V gene is TRBV28, the J gene TRBJ2-7; 12 bases agree with TRBD2. The V segment lost 3 bases and the J segment 6 bases; nucleotides outside the gene matches: 3. This CDR3 has 14 residues. Per germline, CDR1 MDHEN and CDR2 SYDVKM.